This T cell receptor beta chain was sequenced during a study of T cells in women clearing cervical HPV infection (dated by TCRdb to the late 2010s). In the study overall: Cases were roughly 24 women with histologically confirmed HPV16-related CIN3 or worse, including 2 invasive cancers. The controls were fewer than 30 women whose single incident HPV16 infection cleared within 12 months with no development of precancer or cancer. Blood from cases was collected at the visit where the lesion was first found, while blood from controls was collected once the infection could no longer be detected. For cases, a median interval of 149 days, with an interquartile range of about 85 to 200 days, was observed between lesion detection and blood sampling. HLA typing was available for only a few women, so HLA type could not be excluded as a confounder. An exploratory proof-of-principle case-control study, nested within the Guanacaste HPV Natural History Study in Costa Rica, was conducted to compare TCR repertoires across cervical HPV16 outcomes. Cases and controls were matched on age within five years and on year of sample collection. Cases had a median age of about 34 years and controls had a median age of 38, with no significant differences in baseline characteristics. The parent cohort enrolled around 10,000 women aged 18 or older in Guanacaste, Costa Rica, during about 1992 to 1994 and followed them for approximately 7 years. Five blinded duplicates per group were added as quality controls, so that 60 or so samples were obtained: around 50 participants and 10 replicates. Results and caveats for the whole study, not just this receptor: Cases had lower TRBV6-7 relative abundance than controls (approximately 0.1% versus 0.16%; Bonferroni P = 0.0008). Random forest classifiers that combined richness and V gene abundances separated cases from controls with an estimated AUC of 0.83. Because the number of T cells in each sample was unknown, differences in richness could reflect differing T-cell content rather than repertoire biology. CIN3+ cases had significantly higher TCR repertoire richness than controls across sequencing depths, but evenness did not differ between the groups. The cross-sectional design could not show whether the associations came before the infection or were a result of it, and neither effector/memory subsets nor HPV-specific T cells were isolated.

Every participant had a single incident cervical HPV16 infection, and women with prevalent HPV16 infections were excluded. Cervical HPV DNA was detected by MY09/MY11 PCR and genotyped by dot-blot hybridization. Roughly 16 mL of heparinized blood were centrifuged, and the buffy coat was split into aliquots, frozen at -30 degrees C, and then kept at -80 degrees C. Genomic DNA was extracted from buffy coat specimens using QIAGEN kits. Trimming takes 4 bases off V and 5 bases off J; junction bases not matched to a gene: 5. The CDR3 sequence holds 15 residues, the cysteine and phenylalanine included. Part of the CDR3 DNA is given, 36 bases translated from base 1. Per the germline V gene (reference sequence), WNHNN is the CDR1 and SYGVQD is the CDR2. A remark on this clone: It has no known antigen specificity. The read is 3 residues too short to cover the CDR3 end, so that end is filled in from the germline J gene.

The immunoSEQ assay used multiplex PCR to amplify TCR beta CDR3 regions from an average of around 1.2 ug of genomic DNA per sample. To correct primer bias, the assay used a complete synthetic TCR repertoire to set an amplification baseline. Amplicons were sequenced on the Illumina platform. As for the original processing: Error correction of the sequences involved clustering with frequency ratios plus a modified nearest-neighbor algorithm, after which the sequences were analyzed in the immunoSEQ Analyzer using IMGT gene definitions. At each rarefaction depth, TCR richness and evenness were averaged over 20 rarefaction repeats, and samples with fewer sequences than the depth were excluded. Wilcoxon rank sum tests with FDR correction were used to compare relative abundances of V, D and J genes between the groups. For the blinded duplicates, the intraclass correlation was 95.6% for TCR richness and averaged about 75% across about 70 gene segments. What TCRdb holds here is the immuneACCESS table cut down to in-frame rearrangements. Part of the clones is not present; checked against another copy, under half of the missing clones reflect an unresolved V gene, and the others are unexplained. From that table come the V and J calls and clone size; the DNA was used to work out D and trimming. The table for this sample shows around 41,000 clones. Clones ranked in the top ten supply 7.6% of the sample.

The source material was blood buffy coat. The V and J segments used are TRBV10-1 and TRBJ2-1, with 10 junctional bases fitting TRBD2. The receptor was isolated from a woman between 18 and 70 years old with a cervical HPV16 infection that either progressed to CIN3+ or cleared (not recorded which). The covered CDR3 bases are TGCGCCAGCAGTGGAGGACTAGCGGAAAACAATGAG. It codes for CASSGGLAENNE. The whole CDR3 region reads CASSGGLAENNEQFF.